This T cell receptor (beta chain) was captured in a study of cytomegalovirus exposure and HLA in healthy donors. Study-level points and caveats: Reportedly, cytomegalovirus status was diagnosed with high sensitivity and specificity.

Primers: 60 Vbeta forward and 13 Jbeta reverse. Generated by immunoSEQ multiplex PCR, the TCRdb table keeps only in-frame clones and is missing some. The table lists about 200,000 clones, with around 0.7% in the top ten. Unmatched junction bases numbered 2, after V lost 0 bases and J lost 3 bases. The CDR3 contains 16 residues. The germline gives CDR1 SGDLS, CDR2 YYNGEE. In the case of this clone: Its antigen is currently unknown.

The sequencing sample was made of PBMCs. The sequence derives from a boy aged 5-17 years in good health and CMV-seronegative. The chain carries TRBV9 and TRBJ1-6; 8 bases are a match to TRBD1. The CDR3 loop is CASSVGTGSYNSPLHF. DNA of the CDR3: TGTGCCAGCAGCGTAGGGACAGGGAGCTATAATTCACCCCTCCACTTT.